These 2 T cell receptor beta chains share one sample of origin, sequenced in a study of blood T cells in healthy people across ages. It was with a sample-barcoded 5' primer and a J-beta primer mix that a second PCR of about 7 to 12 cycles was run. TCRdb ran MiXCR on the 5' RACE reads and lists one entry per CDR3 protein. This sample has fewer than 950,000 distinct CDR3 sequences, with around 36% found just once. Input material: blood. These receptors all come from a man between 18 and 29 years old in good health.

In this sample, this clonotype turned up a few times. The V gene is TRBV5-1, the J gene TRBJ1-4, with TRBD1 identical over 9 bases. The germline V gene has CDR1 SGHRS and CDR2 YFSETQ. CDR3 length: 16 amino acids. The V segment lost 4 bases and the J segment 0 bases; nucleotides outside the gene matches: 4. This chain's CDR3 is CASSVDRGATNEKLFF. The CDR3 DNA reads TGCGCCAGCAGCGTTGACAGGGGGGCAACTAATGAAAAACTGTTTTTT.

The J gene is TRBJ2-5, the V gene TRBV5-4; 8 nucleotides match TRBD2. V was clipped by 6 bases and J by 11 bases; unmatched bases: 12. This CDR3 region has 13 residues. Per the germline V gene, CDR1 is SGHNT and CDR2 is YYREEE (reference sequence). The CDR3 DNA reads TGTGCCAGCAACTGGGGTCGGGAGGGTGAGCAGTACTTC. Amino acids: CASNWGREGEQYF.